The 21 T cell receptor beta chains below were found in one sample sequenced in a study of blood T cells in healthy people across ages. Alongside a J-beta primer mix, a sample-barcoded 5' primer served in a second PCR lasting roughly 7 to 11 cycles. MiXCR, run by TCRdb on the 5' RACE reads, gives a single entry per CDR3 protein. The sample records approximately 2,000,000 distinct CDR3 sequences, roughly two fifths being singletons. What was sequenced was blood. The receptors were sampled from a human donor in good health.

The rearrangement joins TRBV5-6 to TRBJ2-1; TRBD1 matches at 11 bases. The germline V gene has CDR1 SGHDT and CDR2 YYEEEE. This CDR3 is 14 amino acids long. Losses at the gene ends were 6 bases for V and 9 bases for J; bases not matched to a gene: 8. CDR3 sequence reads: CASIGDRGFGEQFF. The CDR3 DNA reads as TGTGCCAGCATCGGGGACAGGGGGTTTGGTGAGCAGTTCTTC.

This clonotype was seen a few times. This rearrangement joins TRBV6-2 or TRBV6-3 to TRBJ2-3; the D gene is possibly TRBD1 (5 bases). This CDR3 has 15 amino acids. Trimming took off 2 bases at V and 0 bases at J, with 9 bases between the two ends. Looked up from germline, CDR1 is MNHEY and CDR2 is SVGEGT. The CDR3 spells CASSYVAGSTDTQYF. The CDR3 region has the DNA TGTGCCAGCAGTTACGTGGCAGGGAGCACAGATACGCAGTATTTT.

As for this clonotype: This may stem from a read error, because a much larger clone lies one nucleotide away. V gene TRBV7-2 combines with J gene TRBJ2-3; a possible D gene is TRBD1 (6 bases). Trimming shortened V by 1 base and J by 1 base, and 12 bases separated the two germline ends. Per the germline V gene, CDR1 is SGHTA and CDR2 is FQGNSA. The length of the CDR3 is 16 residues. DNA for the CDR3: TGTGCCAGCAGCTTAGGAGGCAGGGGCTGCACAGATACGCAGTATTTT. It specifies CASSLGGRGCTDTQYF.

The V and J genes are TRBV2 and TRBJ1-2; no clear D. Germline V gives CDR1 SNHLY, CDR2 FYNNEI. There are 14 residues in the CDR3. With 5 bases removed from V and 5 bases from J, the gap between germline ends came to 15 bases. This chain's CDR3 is CASSTIDPNYGYTF. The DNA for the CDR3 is TGTGCCAGCAGTACCATTGACCCAAATTATGGCTACACCTTC.

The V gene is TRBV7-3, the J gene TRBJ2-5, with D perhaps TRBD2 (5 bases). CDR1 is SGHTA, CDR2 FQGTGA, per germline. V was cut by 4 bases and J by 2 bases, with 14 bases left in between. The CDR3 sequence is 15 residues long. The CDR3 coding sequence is TGTGCCAGCAGCTCCACCCCGGGATCACAAGAGACCCAGTACTTC. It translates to CASSSTPGSQETQYF.

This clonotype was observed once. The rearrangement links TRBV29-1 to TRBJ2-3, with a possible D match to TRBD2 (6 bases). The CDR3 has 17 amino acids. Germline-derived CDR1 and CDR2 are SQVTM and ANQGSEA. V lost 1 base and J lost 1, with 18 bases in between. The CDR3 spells CSVEVFGRGRGTDTQYF. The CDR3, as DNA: TGCAGCGTTGAAGTTTTTGGGCGGGGAAGGGGCACAGATACGCAGTATTTT.

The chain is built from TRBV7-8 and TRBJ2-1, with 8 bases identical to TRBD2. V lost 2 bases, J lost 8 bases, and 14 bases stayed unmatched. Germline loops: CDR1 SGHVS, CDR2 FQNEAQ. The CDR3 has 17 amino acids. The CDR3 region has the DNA TGTGCCAGCAGCTTAAAGTTGGAAGGCGGGGGGCCGGATGAGCAGTTCTTC. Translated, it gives CASSLKLEGGGPDEQFF. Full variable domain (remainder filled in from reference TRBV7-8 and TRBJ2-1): GAGVSQSPRYKVAKRGQDVALRCDPISGHVSLFWYQQALGQGPEFLTYFQNEAQLDKSGLPSDRFFAERPEGSVSTLKIQRTQQEDSAVYLCASSLKLEGGGPDEQFFGPGTRLTVL.

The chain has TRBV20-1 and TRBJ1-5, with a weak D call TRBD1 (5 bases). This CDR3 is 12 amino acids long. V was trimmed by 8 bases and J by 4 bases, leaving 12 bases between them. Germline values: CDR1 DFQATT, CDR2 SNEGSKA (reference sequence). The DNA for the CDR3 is TGCAGTAATGGAAGGGGAAATCAGCCCCAGCATTTT. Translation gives CSNGRGNQPQHF.

The CDR3 sequence: CASSPRTSGANEQFF. CDR3 bases: TGTGCCAGCAGCCCCCGGACTAGCGGGGCCAATGAGCAGTTCTTC. The V and J genes are TRBV4-2 and TRBJ2-1, with 12 bases that match TRBD2. V was pared by 4 bases and J by 6 bases, with 4 bases of the junction left unmatched. This CDR3 comprises 15 residues. CDR1 LGHNA and CDR2 YNFKEQ come from the germline V gene.

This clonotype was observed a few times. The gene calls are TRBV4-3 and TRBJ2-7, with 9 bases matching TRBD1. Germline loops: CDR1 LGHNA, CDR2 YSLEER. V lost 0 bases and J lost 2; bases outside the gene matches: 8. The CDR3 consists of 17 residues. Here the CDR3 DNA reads TGCGCCAGCAGCCAAGATCTAAAGACAGGGGGAGCCTACGAGCAGTACTTC. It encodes CASSQDLKTGGAYEQYF.

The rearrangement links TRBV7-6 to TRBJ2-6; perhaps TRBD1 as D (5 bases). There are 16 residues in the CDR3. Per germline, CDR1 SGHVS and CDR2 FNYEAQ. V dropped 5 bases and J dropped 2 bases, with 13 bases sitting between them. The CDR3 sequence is CASSLSGNAGANVLTF. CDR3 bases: TGTGCCAGCAGCCTGTCAGGGAACGCTGGGGCCAACGTCCTGACTTTC.

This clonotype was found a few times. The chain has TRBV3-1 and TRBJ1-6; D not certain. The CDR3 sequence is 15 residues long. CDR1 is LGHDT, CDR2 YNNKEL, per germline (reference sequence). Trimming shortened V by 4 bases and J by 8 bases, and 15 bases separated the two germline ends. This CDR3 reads CASSPRPTSYSPLHF. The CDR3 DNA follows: TGTGCCAGCAGCCCCCGACCAACTTCATATTCACCCCTCCACTTT.

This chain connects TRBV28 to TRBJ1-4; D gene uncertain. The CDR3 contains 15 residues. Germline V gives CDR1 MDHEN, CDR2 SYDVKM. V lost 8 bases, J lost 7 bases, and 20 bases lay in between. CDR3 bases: TGTGCCAGCCGGCCGGAGTGGGAGGGTGGTGAAAAACTGTTTTTT. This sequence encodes CASRPEWEGGEKLFF.

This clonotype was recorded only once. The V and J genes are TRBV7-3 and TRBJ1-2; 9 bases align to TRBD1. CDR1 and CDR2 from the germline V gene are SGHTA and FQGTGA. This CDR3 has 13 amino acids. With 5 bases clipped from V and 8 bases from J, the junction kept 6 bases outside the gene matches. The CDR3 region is CASSRGQGSGYTF. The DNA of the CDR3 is TGTGCCAGCAGCCGTGGACAGGGGAGCGGCTACACCTTC.

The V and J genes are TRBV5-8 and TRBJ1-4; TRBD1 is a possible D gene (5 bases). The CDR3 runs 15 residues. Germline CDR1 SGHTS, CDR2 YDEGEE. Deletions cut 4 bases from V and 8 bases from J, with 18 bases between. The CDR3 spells CASSAAVGRGEKLFF. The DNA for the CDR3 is TGTGCCAGCAGCGCCGCTGTGGGCCGGGGGGAAAAACTGTTTTTT.

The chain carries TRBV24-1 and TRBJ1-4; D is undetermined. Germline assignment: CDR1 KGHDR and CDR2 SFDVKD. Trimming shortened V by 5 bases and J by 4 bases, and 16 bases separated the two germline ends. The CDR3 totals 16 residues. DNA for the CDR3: TGTGCCACCAGTGCCCCGGTGGGGTTGGGTAATGAAAAACTGTTTTTT. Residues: CATSAPVGLGNEKLFF.

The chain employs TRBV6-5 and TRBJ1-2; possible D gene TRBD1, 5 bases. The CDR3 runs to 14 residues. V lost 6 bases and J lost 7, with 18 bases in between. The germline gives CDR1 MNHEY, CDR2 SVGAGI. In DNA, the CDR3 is TGTGCCAGCAGCCTCGGGGAGGGGCGTCCTGGCTACACCTTC. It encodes CASSLGEGRPGYTF.

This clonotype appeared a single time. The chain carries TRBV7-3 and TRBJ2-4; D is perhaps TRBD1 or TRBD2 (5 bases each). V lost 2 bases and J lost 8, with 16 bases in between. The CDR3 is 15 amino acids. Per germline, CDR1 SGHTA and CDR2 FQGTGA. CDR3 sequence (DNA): TGTGCCAGCAGCTTAGAAAGGGACGGCAGGGACATTCAGTACTTC. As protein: CASSLERDGRDIQYF.

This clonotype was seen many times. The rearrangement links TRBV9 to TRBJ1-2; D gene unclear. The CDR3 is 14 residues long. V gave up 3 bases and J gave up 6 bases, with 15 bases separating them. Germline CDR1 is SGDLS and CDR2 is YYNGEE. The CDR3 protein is CASSASTGINGYTF. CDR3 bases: TGTGCCAGCAGCGCTTCAACGGGCATTAATGGCTACACCTTC.

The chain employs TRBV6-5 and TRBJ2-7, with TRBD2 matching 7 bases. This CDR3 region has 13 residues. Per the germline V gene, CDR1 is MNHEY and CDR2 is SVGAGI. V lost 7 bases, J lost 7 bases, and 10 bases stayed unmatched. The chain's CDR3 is CASNTPGGREQYF. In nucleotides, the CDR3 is TGTGCCAGCAACACCCCGGGGGGTAGGGAGCAGTACTTC.

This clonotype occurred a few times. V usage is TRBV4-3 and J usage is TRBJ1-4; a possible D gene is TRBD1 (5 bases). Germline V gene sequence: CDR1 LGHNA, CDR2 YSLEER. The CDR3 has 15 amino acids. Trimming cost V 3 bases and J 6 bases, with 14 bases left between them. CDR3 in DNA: TGCGCCAGCAGCCAGGTGGGGGGACTCGATGAAAAACTGTTTTTT. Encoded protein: CASSQVGGLDEKLFF.